The 28 T cell receptor beta chains below come from one sample, sequenced in a study of shared clonotypes between healthy human individuals. This table comes from immunoSEQ multiplex PCR, and its TCRdb copy is limited to in-frame clones, with some not included. The sample lists some 630,000 clones, less than 80% seen once, with roughly 1.8% in the top ten. The sample consisted of memory CD4+ T cells sorted from blood. Subset noted: CD45RA-negative fraction. The receptors come from a woman younger than 45 in good health.

This clone was counted a single time. This sequence joins TRBV2 and TRBJ2-5, with 12 positions matching TRBD2. The CDR3 runs to 15 residues. Germline CDR1 reads SNHLY; CDR2 reads FYNNEI. Trimming removed 6 bases from V and 0 bases from J; junction bases left unmatched: 2. The CDR3 sequence: CASRWTSGNQETQYF. The CDR3 region has the DNA TGTGCCAGCAGATGGACTAGCGGGAACCAAGAGACCCAGTACTTC.

This clone was observed many times. The chain joins TRBV30 to TRBJ2-7; 10 bases map to TRBD2. V trimming: 0 bases; J trimming: 4 bases; junction bases outside the gene matches: 12. The CDR3 totals 17 residues. CDR1 is GTSNPN, CDR2 SVGIG, per germline (reference sequence). CDR3 amino acids: CAWSVRSQASGSYEQYF. CDR3 in DNA: TGTGCCTGGAGTGTACGGTCCCAGGCTAGCGGGAGTTACGAGCAGTACTTC.

A remark on this clone: The same CDR3 can be traced to other DNA sequences in this sample. The V call is TRBV11-3, the J call TRBJ2-2; 9 bases agree with TRBD2. CDR1 is SGHNT and CDR2 is YENEEA in the germline V gene. Trimming took 1 base from V and 1 from J; bases not matched to a gene: 1. CDR3 length equals 16 residues. Here the CDR3 reads CASSLGAGGNTGELFF. The CDR3 DNA is TGTGCCAGCAGCTTAGGAGCGGGAGGGAACACCGGGGAGCTGTTTTTT.

This chain links TRBV28 with TRBJ1-4; TRBD1 matches at 10 bases. Germline CDR1 reads MDHEN; CDR2 reads SYDVKM. The CDR3 has 15 amino acids. Trimming removed 3 bases from V and 11 bases from J; junction bases left unmatched: 9. The CDR3 sequence is CASSFTGTGARKLFF. CDR3 sequence (DNA): TGTGCCAGCAGTTTCACCGGGACAGGGGCGAGGAAACTGTTTTTT.

In this sample, this clone turned up many times. This chain joins TRBV7-9 and TRBJ2-7, with D tentatively TRBD1 or TRBD2 (7 bases each). With 5 bases removed from V and 7 bases from J, the gap between germline ends came to 18 bases. This CDR3 is built from 14 residues. The germline V gene has CDR1 SEHNR and CDR2 FQNEAQ (reference sequence). The CDR3 spells CASSREGAGREQYF. CDR3 nucleotide sequence: TGTGCCAGCAGCCGCGAGGGGGCCGGGAGGGAGCAGTACTTC.

The rearrangement joins TRBV7-2 to TRBJ2-1; no clear D gene. The CDR3 totals 14 residues. The germline CDR1 and CDR2 sequences are SGHTA and FQGNSA. With 6 bases removed from V and 0 bases from J, the gap between germline ends came to 9 bases. The CDR3 protein is CASRLGSSYNEQFF. DNA of the CDR3: TGTGCCAGCAGACTTGGCAGCTCCTACAATGAGCAGTTCTTC.

V gene TRBV9 combines with J gene TRBJ2-7; 7 nucleotides line up with TRBD2. V was pared by 4 bases and J by 3 bases, with 4 bases of the junction left unmatched. Germline V gene sequence: CDR1 SGDLS, CDR2 YYNGEE. This CDR3 is 13 amino acids long. CDR3 nucleotides: TGTGCCAGCAGCTCCGGGACTAACTACGAGCAGTACTTC. This translates into CASSSGTNYEQYF.

As concerns this clone: A much larger clone differs from this one at a single base, so this may be a read error. The CDR3 loop is CASRRETQYF. DNA for the CDR3: TGTGCCAGCAGACGAGAGACCCAGTACTTC. V gene TRBV2 combines with J gene TRBJ2-5; no definite D call. The germline V and J ends were trimmed by 6 bases and 4 bases, with 3 bases remaining between them. The CDR3 consists of 10 residues. The germline V gene encodes CDR1 SNHLY and CDR2 FYNNEI.

This clone was recorded a few times. J is TRBJ1-2 and V is TRBV29-1; the D is unclear. Germline-derived CDR1 and CDR2 are SQVTM and ANQGSEA. This CDR3 region has 12 residues. The V end lost 7 bases, the J end lost 3 bases, and 12 bases lay between the germline ends. The chain's CDR3 is CSGSSGYYGYTF. The CDR3 bases are TGCAGCGGGTCCTCAGGATACTATGGCTACACCTTC.

V and J are TRBV14 and TRBJ2-5; 7 nucleotides match TRBD1. Germline CDR1 reads SGHDN; CDR2 reads FVKESK. This CDR3 comprises 14 residues. The J segment lost 3 bases and the V segment lost 6 bases, leaving 7 bases of the junction unmatched. The CDR3 spells CASSTTGIKETQYF. The CDR3 DNA reads TGTGCCAGCAGTACGACAGGGATTAAAGAGACCCAGTACTTC.

This chain joins TRBV11-1 and TRBJ2-7; D call uncertain. The CDR3 is 14 residues long. The germline CDR1 and CDR2 sequences are SGHAT and FQDESV (reference sequence). Trimming stripped 5 bases from V and 2 bases from J, with 13 bases between. CDR3 residues: CASSASRDPYEQYF. In DNA form, the CDR3 reads TGTGCCAGCAGCGCCTCACGAGACCCCTACGAGCAGTACTTC.

The chain employs TRBV9 and TRBJ2-7; D could derive from TRBD1 or TRBD2 (5 bases each). This CDR3 comprises 15 residues. CDR1 is SGDLS and CDR2 is YYNGEE in the germline V gene. V was clipped by 1 base and J by 4 bases, with 15 bases between them. As DNA, the CDR3 is TGTGCCAGCAGCGTATCCGGGAAGGGGCGGTACGAGCAGTACTTC. This translates into CASSVSGKGRYEQYF.

This clone was recorded only once. The rearrangement links TRBV4-1 to TRBJ2-3; TRBD1 aligns across 9 bases. V lost 3 bases, J lost 5 bases, and 15 bases stayed unmatched. The CDR3 extends over 18 amino acids. Per the germline V gene, CDR1 is MGHRA and CDR2 is YSYEKL. DNA for the CDR3: TGCGCCAGCAGCCATGGGAGGGGACAGGGAAGAGGAGTAGATACGCAGTATTTT. Amino acid sequence: CASSHGRGQGRGVDTQYF.

On this clone itself: Other DNA sequences in the same sample also yield this CDR3. This chain connects TRBV7-3 to TRBJ2-3; D is undetermined. This CDR3 has 13 residues. Germline V gives CDR1 SGHTA, CDR2 FQGTGA. The V end was cut by 1 base, the J end by 2 bases, with 4 bases between. This chain's CDR3 is CASSLSDTDTQYF. In DNA form, the CDR3 reads TGTGCCAGCAGCTTAAGCGACACAGATACGCAGTATTTT. Together with reference TRBV7-3 and TRBJ2-3, the CDR3 gives the full variable domain: GAGVSQTPSNKVTEKGKYVELRCDPISGHTALYWYRQSLGQGPEFLIYFQGTGAADDSGLPNDRFFAVRPEGSVSTLKIQRTERGDSAVYLCASSLSDTDTQYFGPGTRLTVL.

The chain has TRBV12-5 and TRBJ2-5; TRBD1 aligns across 8 bases. CDR1 is LGHNT and CDR2 is FRNRAP in the germline V gene. Trimming took 1 base from V and 9 from J; bases not matched to a gene: 7. This CDR3 comprises 14 residues. This CDR3 is CASGLEGTGTAQYF. The CDR3 region has the DNA TGTGCTAGTGGTTTGGAAGGGACAGGCACGGCCCAGTACTTC.

This clone has only a few counts. The chain is built from TRBV5-1 and TRBJ2-7; 10 bases are shared with TRBD1. The germline V gene has CDR1 SGHRS and CDR2 YFSETQ. The CDR3 is 17 amino acids. J gave up 7 bases and V 4 bases, and 17 bases lay outside the gene matches. CDR3 protein: CASSVRSGTGAQGEQYF. As DNA, the CDR3 is TGCGCCAGCAGCGTCAGATCCGGGACAGGGGCTCAGGGAGAGCAGTACTTC.

The chain uses TRBV29-1 and TRBJ2-5; D not resolved. TRBJ2-7 matches the DNA end more closely, so the J call is doubtful. The germline gives CDR1 SQVTM, CDR2 ANQGSEA. The CDR3 spans 14 residues. CDR3 loop: CSVDFGANSYEQYF. The CDR3 region has the DNA TGCAGCGTTGATTTCGGCGCCAACTCCTACGAGCAGTACTTC.

The chain joins TRBV9 to TRBJ2-5; 8 bases are shared with TRBD2. V trimming: 0 bases; J trimming: 4 bases; junction bases outside the gene matches: 11. The V gene's germline CDR1 is SGDLS and CDR2 YYNGEE. The length of the CDR3 is 17 residues. The CDR3 sequence: CASSVAPAIREGETQYF. The CDR3 DNA follows: TGTGCCAGCAGCGTAGCTCCGGCTATCCGGGAGGGAGAGACCCAGTACTTC.

The J gene is TRBJ2-3, the V gene TRBV28, with TRBD1 as a possible D gene (6 bases). V shed 9 bases and J shed 0 bases, with 13 bases lying between them. The CDR3 extends over 14 amino acids. CDR1 is MDHEN, CDR2 SYDVKM, per germline. CDR3 sequence reads: CARHCGQSTDTQYF. The CDR3 DNA sequence: TGTGCCAGACATTGCGGACAGAGCACAGATACGCAGTATTTT.

This chain links TRBV27 with TRBJ2-7, with D hard to call. The V gene's germline CDR1 is MNHEY and CDR2 SMNVEV (reference sequence). CDR3 length: 14 amino acids. V lost 4 bases, J lost 6 bases, and 16 bases lay in between. The CDR3 is CASSSPTRAGEQYF. For the CDR3, the DNA is TGTGCCAGCAGTTCCCCCACCCGAGCAGGCGAGCAGTACTTC.

The V and J genes are TRBV28 and TRBJ1-5; the D gene is possibly TRBD1 (5 bases). Per germline, CDR1 MDHEN and CDR2 SYDVKM. The CDR3 is made up of 15 amino acids. The germline V and J ends were trimmed by 3 bases and 9 bases, with 18 bases remaining between them. This CDR3 reads CASSLVGRAQGPQHF. The CDR3 region has the DNA TGTGCCAGCAGTTTGGTCGGCAGGGCCCAGGGGCCCCAGCATTTT.

The V and J genes are TRBV27 and TRBJ1-1; 9 bases line up with TRBD1. This CDR3 has 14 amino acids. CDR1 and CDR2 (germline): MNHEY, SMNVEV (reference sequence). The junction had 6 bases not matched to a gene; V was cut back by 9 bases and J by 1 base. The CDR3 nucleotides read TGTGCCAGTTACCCGGGACAGGGGAACACTGAAGCTTTCTTT. Translating gives CASYPGQGNTEAFF.

The chain is built from TRBV27 and TRBJ2-4; weak D call: TRBD2 (6 bases). From germline, CDR1 is MNHEY and CDR2 SMNVEV (reference sequence). The CDR3 sequence is 16 residues long. V was trimmed by 6 bases and J by 3 bases, leaving 18 bases between them. This CDR3 is CASSSTSTGGKNIQYF. In nucleotides, the CDR3 is TGTGCCAGCAGCTCAACATCAACCGGGGGCAAAAACATTCAGTACTTC.

There are many counts of this clone. V is TRBV11-3 and J is TRBJ2-1, with D hard to call. CDR3 length: 15 residues. CDR1 and CDR2 (germline): SGHNT, YENEEA. Between the trimmed V and J ends, which lost 3 bases and 2 bases, there was a span of 11 bases. The chain's CDR3 is CASSLAATPYNEQFF. The CDR3 nucleotides read TGTGCCAGCAGCTTGGCTGCTACGCCCTACAATGAGCAGTTCTTC.

CDR3 in amino acids: CASSGGMGSYNEQFF. DNA for the CDR3: TGTGCCAGCAGTGGCGGGATGGGGTCCTACAATGAGCAGTTCTTC. The chain employs TRBV5-4 and TRBJ2-1; tentatively, D is TRBD2 (6 bases). CDR1 is SGHNT, CDR2 YYREEE, per germline (reference sequence). V lost 5 bases and J lost 1, with 13 bases in between. This CDR3 is 15 amino acids long.

The chain carries TRBV28 and TRBJ2-7; D gene unclear. This CDR3 has 12 amino acids. V lost 6 bases and J lost 6, with 12 bases in between. Germline V CDR1 and CDR2: MDHEN, SYDVKM. CDR3 protein: CASRGLVGEQYF. Written as DNA, the CDR3 is TGTGCCAGCAGGGGCTTGGTGGGCGAGCAGTACTTC.

The rearrangement uses TRBV28 and TRBJ2-7, with D possibly being TRBD2 (5 bases). CDR1 MDHEN and CDR2 SYDVKM come from the germline V gene. CDR3 length equals 15 residues. With 5 bases removed from V and 3 bases from J, the gap between germline ends came to 17 bases. The CDR3 nucleotides are TGTGCCAGCAGTCCGGTCGTGAGGGCTCTCTACGAGCAGTACTTC. Its translation: CASSPVVRALYEQYF. The full variable domain, in which reference TRBV28 and TRBJ2-7 provide the parts outside the CDR3, is DVKVTQSSRYLVKRTGEKVFLECVQDMDHENMFWYRQDPGLGLRLIYFSYDVKMKEKGDIPEGYSVSREKKERFSLILESASTNQTSMYLCASSPVVRALYEQYFGPGTRLTVT.

This clone came up once. The genes are TRBV5-1 and TRBJ2-2; 16 bases map to TRBD2. Germline lookup yields CDR1 SGHRS and CDR2 YFSETQ. Trimming took 4 bases from V and 4 from J; bases not matched to a gene: 4. The CDR3 consists of 17 residues. CDR3 amino acids: CASSGTSGRAGTGELFF. CDR3 bases: TGCGCCAGCAGCGGGACTAGCGGGAGGGCAGGCACCGGGGAGCTGTTTTTT.